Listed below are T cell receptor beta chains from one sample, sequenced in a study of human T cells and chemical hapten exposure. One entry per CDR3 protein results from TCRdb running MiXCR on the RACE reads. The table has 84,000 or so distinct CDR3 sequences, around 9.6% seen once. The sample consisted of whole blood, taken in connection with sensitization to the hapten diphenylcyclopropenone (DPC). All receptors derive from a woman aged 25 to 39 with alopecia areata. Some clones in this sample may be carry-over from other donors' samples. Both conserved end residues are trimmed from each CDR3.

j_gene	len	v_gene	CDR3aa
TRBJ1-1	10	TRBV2	ASTMGTSEAF
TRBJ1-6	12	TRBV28	ASSSPHNNSPLH
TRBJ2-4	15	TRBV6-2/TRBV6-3	ASSYDNRRGGENIQY
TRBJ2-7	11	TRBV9	ASSVAPAGEQY
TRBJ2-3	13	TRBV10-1	ASSDPVRGTDTQY
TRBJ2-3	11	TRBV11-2	ASSFVRADTQY
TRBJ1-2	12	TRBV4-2	ASSQDQQSYGYT
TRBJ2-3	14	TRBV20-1	SARPPLAGFTDTQY
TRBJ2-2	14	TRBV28	ASSIIHGTGKRELF
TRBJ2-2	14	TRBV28	ASRLTGGVNTGELF
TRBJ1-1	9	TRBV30	AWDGQGEAF
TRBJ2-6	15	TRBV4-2	ASSQDSSSSGANVLT
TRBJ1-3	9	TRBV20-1	SAPAGNTIY
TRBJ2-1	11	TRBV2	ASSGTSANEQF
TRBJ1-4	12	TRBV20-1	SAGKYATNEKLF
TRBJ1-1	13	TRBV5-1	ASSWAGGSNTEAF
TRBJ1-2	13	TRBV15	ATSTGDPQRDGYT
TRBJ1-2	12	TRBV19	ASSPALGEYGYT
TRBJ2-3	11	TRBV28	ASSFTKPDTQY
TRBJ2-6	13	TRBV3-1	ASSQDSSGANVLT
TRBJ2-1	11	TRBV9	ASSVVLDNEQF
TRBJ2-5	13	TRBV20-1	SARDPRGNQETQY
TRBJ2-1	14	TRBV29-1	SVPPHRGSSYNEQF
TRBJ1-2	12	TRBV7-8	ASSFSGTGEGYT
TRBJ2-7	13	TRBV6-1	ASRADTNPTYEQY
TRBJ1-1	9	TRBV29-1	SAGTGVEAF
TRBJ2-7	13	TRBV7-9	ASSPGLAGTYEQY
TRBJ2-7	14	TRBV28	ASSPWGDRSLYEQY
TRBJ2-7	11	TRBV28	ASSTTGGYEQY
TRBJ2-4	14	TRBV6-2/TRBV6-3	ASSPNKQLAKNIQY
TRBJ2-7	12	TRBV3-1	ASSLPGKTYEQY
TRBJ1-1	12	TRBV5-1	ASSLGPVNTEAF
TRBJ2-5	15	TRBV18	ASSPGTPSQGLGTQY
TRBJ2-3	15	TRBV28	ASTELESGTSTDTQY
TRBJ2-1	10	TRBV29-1	SVVPGPNEQF
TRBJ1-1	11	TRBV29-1	SVDQAGNTEAF
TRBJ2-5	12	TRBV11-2	ASSLVPGQETQY
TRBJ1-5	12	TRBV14	ASTQGVSNQPQH
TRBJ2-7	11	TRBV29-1	SVARDRAYEQY
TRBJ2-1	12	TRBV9	ASSVGGQYNEQF
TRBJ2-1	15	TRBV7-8	ASSSPGGPSSYNEQF
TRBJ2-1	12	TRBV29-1	SVLSDGGIREQF